This TCR beta chain originates from a study of blood T cell repertoires in COVID-19. For the study at large: T cells, B-cell-depleted T cells, or PBMCs provided the cDNA or gDNA that served as material.

Seattle's cohort entered during active infection and was followed longitudinally. In the source study's methods: Counts of nucleated cells, estimated from reference gene primer amplification, were obtained. The data were produced by immunoSEQ multiplex PCR, yet TCRdb's version contains in-frame clones alone and is incomplete. V, J and clone size derive from that table, while D and trimming were established from the DNA sequence. The top ten clones hold roughly a tenth of a sample with some 230,000 clones, 86% of them seen once. V lost 7 bases and J lost 9, with 13 bases in between. This CDR3 spans 12 amino acids. The V gene's germline CDR1 is LNHDA and CDR2 SQIVND (reference sequence).

The origin of this receptor is a woman between 50 and 59 years old with COVID-19, enrolled during active disease. This chain links TRBV19 with TRBJ1-5; no clear D gene. Material for sequencing was peripheral blood. The CDR3 sequence is CASTGLPRPQHF. The CDR3 DNA sequence: TGTGCCAGTACTGGCCTTCCCCGGCCCCAGCATTTT. The full variable domain, rest sourced from reference TRBV19 and TRBJ1-5, is DGGITQSPKYLFRKEGQNVTLSCEQNLNHDAMYWYRQDPGQGLRLIYYSQIVNDFQKGDIAEGYSVSREKKESFPLTVTSAQKNPTAFYLCASTGLPRPQHFGDGTRLSIL.